Below, 5 T cell receptor beta chains from the same sample are listed, as sequenced in a study of neurological immune-mediated disorders. Time point specified: technical triplicate 1. MiXCR was run by TCRdb on the 5' RACE reads, yielding one entry per CDR3 protein. The sample consists of 20,000 to 30,000 distinct CDR3 sequences, less than 15% of them appearing once. The sequenced sample consisted of CD4+ T cells from blood. These receptors all stem from a female donor with HTLV-1-associated myelopathy (HAM/TSP).

The chain uses TRBV3-1 and TRBJ2-1; no firm D call. The V gene lost 0 bases and the J gene lost 10 bases, with 7 bases spanning the gap. Germline CDR1 and CDR2: LGHDT and YNNKEL (reference sequence). This CDR3 is built from 12 residues. CDR3 coding DNA: TGTGCCAGCAGCCAAGATCGACCGGAGCAGTTCTTC. Translating gives CASSQDRPEQFF.

This clonotype was observed many times. The chain joins TRBV5-1 to TRBJ2-5; D uncertain. Trimming stripped 0 bases from V and 10 bases from J, with 13 bases between. There are 13 residues in the CDR3. Looked up from germline, CDR1 is SGHRS and CDR2 is YFSETQ. CDR3 nucleotide sequence: TGCGCCAGCAGCTTGGGAGTCAGGCATAACCAGTACTTC. It yields the protein CASSLGVRHNQYF.

The chain combines TRBV20-1 with TRBJ1-4; D is unresolved. Trimming removed 3 bases at V and 5 bases at J, with 19 bases between. CDR3 size: 16 residues. CDR1 DFQATT and CDR2 SNEGSKA come from the germline V gene (reference sequence). CDR3 residues: CSARNLAWATNEKLFF. The CDR3 nucleotides read TGCAGTGCTAGGAATTTGGCATGGGCGACAAATGAAAAACTGTTTTTT.

This clonotype is medium-sized (0.01 to 0.1%) within its sample. The gene calls are TRBV7-2 and TRBJ1-2, with 9 bases fitting TRBD1. This CDR3 region has 16 residues. V lost 3 bases, J lost 6 bases, and 11 bases stayed unmatched. Germline V gene data show CDR1 as SGHTA and CDR2 as FQGNSA. The chain's CDR3 is CASSFGTGGASDGYTF. Here the CDR3 DNA reads TGTGCCAGCAGCTTTGGCACAGGGGGCGCATCGGATGGCTACACCTTC. Full variable domain (remainder filled in from reference TRBV7-2 and TRBJ1-2): GAGVSQSPSNKVTEKGKDVELRCDPISGHTALYWYRQSLGQGLEFLIYFQGNSAPDKSGLPSDRFSAERTGGSVSTLTIQRTQQEDSAVYLCASSFGTGGASDGYTFGSGTRLTVV.

V usage is TRBV4-1 and J usage is TRBJ1-1; D might be TRBD1 (5 bases). Germline V gene data show CDR1 as MGHRA and CDR2 as YSYEKL. The CDR3 contains 14 residues. Trimming shortened V by 2 bases and J by 6 bases, and 13 bases separated the two germline ends. The CDR3 DNA reads as TGCGCCAGCAGCCAACACGGGGGACTGGCTGAAGCTTTCTTT. It is translated as CASSQHGGLAEAFF.